One sample yielded the 24 T cell receptor beta chains listed below, sequenced in a study of blood T cells in healthy people across ages. The authors ran a second PCR of roughly 6 to 12 cycles using a sample-barcoded 5' primer and a J-beta primer mix. TCRdb ran MiXCR on the 5' RACE reads and lists one entry per CDR3 protein. The sample includes roughly 500,000 distinct CDR3 sequences, 25% to 30% of them seen just once. Sequenced material: blood. The origin of the receptors is a woman in her sixties or seventies in good health.

As to this clonotype: A junction end diverges from the germline sequence, so it may reflect a read error. The chain combines TRBV20-1 with TRBJ1-2; D is possibly TRBD1 (6 bases). CDR3 length: 12 amino acids. Germline V CDR1 and CDR2: DFQATT, SNEGSKA (reference sequence). The CDR3 DNA sequence: TGCAGTGCTAGCGACAGGCCCGACGGCTACGCCTTC. Amino acids: CSASDRPDGYAF.

This clonotype has more than one count but fewer than ten. The genes are TRBV14 and TRBJ2-2, with 7 bases lining up with TRBD1. Germline lookup yields CDR1 SGHDN and CDR2 FVKESK. The CDR3 contains 15 residues. V gave up 4 bases and J gave up 4 bases; unmatched junction bases: 6. CDR3 sequence reads: CASSPQGSSTGELFF. The CDR3 DNA follows: TGTGCCAGCAGCCCACAGGGGTCCTCCACCGGGGAGCTGTTTTTT. Combining the CDR3 with reference TRBV14 and TRBJ2-2 gives the whole variable domain EAGVTQFPSHSVIEKGQTVTLRCDPISGHDNLYWYRRVMGKEIKFLLHFVKESKQDESGMPNNRFLAERTGGTYSTLKVQPAELEDSGVYFCASSPQGSSTGELFFGEGSRLTVL.

The gene calls are TRBV6-1 and TRBJ2-2, with 8 bases identical to TRBD1. Germline loops: CDR1 MNHNS, CDR2 SASEGT. After removal of 6 bases from V and 3 bases from J, the junction contained 9 bases not matched to a gene. The CDR3 runs 16 residues. In DNA form, the CDR3 reads TGTGCCAGCAGACAATCGACAGGGGCTCACACCGGGGAGCTGTTTTTT. It translates to CASRQSTGAHTGELFF.

This clonotype showed up many times. The chain couples TRBV11-3 to TRBJ1-3, with 7 bases that match TRBD1. Germline CDR1 reads SGHNT; CDR2 reads YENEEA. Germline trimming cut 5 bases from V and 6 bases from J; bases unmatched to any gene: 7. CDR3 length: 14 amino acids. Here the CDR3 DNA reads TGTGCCAGCAGCCCACACAGGGGCTTAAACACCATATATTTT. The encoded protein is CASSPHRGLNTIYF.

This chain joins TRBV12-3 or TRBV12-4 and TRBJ2-3, with TRBD2 identical over 10 bases. The length of the CDR3 is 16 residues. After removal of 3 bases from V and 3 bases from J, the junction contained 6 bases not matched to a gene. CDR3 nucleotides: TGTGCCAGCAGTTTGAGCGGGAGGGCTAGGACAGATACGCAGTATTTT. Protein: CASSLSGRARTDTQYF.

A word on this clonotype: The germline gene is not matched at one end of the junction; a read error may be the cause. The chain joins TRBV7-2 to TRBJ2-3; tentatively, D is TRBD2 (5 bases). Germline lookup yields CDR1 SGHTA and CDR2 FQGNSA. This CDR3 has 15 amino acids. The CDR3 sequence: CASSLQSAVTDTQYF. Here the CDR3 DNA reads TGTGCCAGCAGCTTACAATCAGCGGTCACAGATACACAGTATTTT.

The rearrangement joins TRBV14 to TRBJ2-1; the match to TRBD2 covers 11 bases. The germline V gene has CDR1 SGHDN and CDR2 FVKESK. The CDR3 is made up of 16 amino acids. The junction had 9 bases not matched to a gene; V was cut back by 5 bases and J by 6 bases. CDR3 protein: CASSWTPGLAANEQFF. The CDR3 nucleotides are TGTGCCAGCAGCTGGACACCGGGACTAGCGGCCAATGAGCAGTTCTTC.

This clonotype was detected only a few times. A read error may produce the germline difference seen at one junction end. The CDR3 reads CSATGHLNTGEPFF. The CDR3 DNA reads as TGCAGTGCTACGGGACACCTAAACACCGGGGAGCCGTTTTTT. The chain carries TRBV20-1 and TRBJ2-2, with a weak D call TRBD1 (6 bases). This CDR3 spans 14 amino acids. CDR1 is DFQATT, CDR2 SNEGSKA, per germline (reference sequence).

V gene TRBV4-2 combines with J gene TRBJ2-1; 10 bases line up with TRBD2. This CDR3 contains 16 residues. The germline CDR1 and CDR2 sequences are LGHNA and YNFKEQ. The V and J ends lost 1 base and 6 bases, in that order; junction bases with no gene match: 6. The DNA for the CDR3 is TGTGCCAGCAGCCAAGTGACAGCGGGGGGGCTCAATGAGCAGTTCTTC. Its protein product is CASSQVTAGGLNEQFF.

V and J are TRBV4-2 and TRBJ2-3, with D tentatively TRBD2 (6 bases). Germline V gives CDR1 LGHNA, CDR2 YNFKEQ. The CDR3 is 17 amino acids. The germline V and J ends were trimmed by 4 bases and 2 bases, with 19 bases remaining between them. This chain's CDR3 is CASSLLGSGEFTDTQYF. The CDR3 nucleotides are TGTGCCAGCAGCCTCCTGGGTAGCGGAGAATTCACAGATACGCAGTATTTT.

This clonotype was seen a few times. The chain carries TRBV7-9 and TRBJ2-2; TRBD2 aligns across 8 bases. The CDR3 contains 16 residues. The V segment lost 4 bases and the J segment 7 bases; nucleotides outside the gene matches: 11. Germline lookup yields CDR1 SEHNR and CDR2 FQNEAQ (reference sequence). CDR3 sequence (DNA): TGTGCCAGCAGCTCCAAGCGGGGGCCGTTCAACGGGGAGCTGTTTTTT. It codes for CASSSKRGPFNGELFF.

In regard to this clonotype: This CDR3 fails to terminate in the conserved phenylalanine or tryptophan, so it likely reflects a read error. The DNA is left out, because the CDR3 cannot be placed on it with certainty; the CDR3 is given as TCRdb lists it. The J gene is TRBJ1-6, the V gene TRBV30. Germline values: CDR1 GTSNPN, CDR2 SVGIG (reference sequence). Ends included, the CDR3 has 12 residues. The CDR3 region is CAWTPGSSPLPL.

This clonotype was counted only a few times. The V and J genes are TRBV5-1 and TRBJ2-2; a weak D match, TRBD1 (5 bases). Germline values: CDR1 SGHRS, CDR2 YFSETQ. The CDR3 contains 15 residues. With 4 bases removed from V and 0 bases from J, the gap between germline ends came to 10 bases. The CDR3 sequence is CASSPDRSNTGELFF. Here the CDR3 DNA reads TGCGCCAGCAGCCCTGACAGATCGAACACCGGGGAGCTGTTTTTT.

This clonotype was seen only a few times. The chain combines TRBV11-3 with TRBJ1-2; D gene ambiguous. CDR1 is SGHNT and CDR2 is YENEEA in the germline V gene. V was clipped by 6 bases and J by 8 bases, with 16 bases between them. CDR3 length equals 13 residues. CDR3: CASRTKPGGGYTF. The CDR3 nucleotides are TGTGCCAGCAGAACTAAACCCGGCGGGGGCTACACCTTC.

This clonotype occurred a few times. The chain combines TRBV7-8 with TRBJ1-3, with 7 bases aligning to TRBD1. Germline lookup yields CDR1 SGHVS and CDR2 FQNEAQ. This CDR3 comprises 14 residues. The trim removed 2 bases at V and 6 bases at J, leaving 4 bases unmatched. CDR3 sequence reads: CASSLYRGQNTIYF. The CDR3 DNA follows: TGTGCCAGCAGCTTATACAGGGGACAAAACACCATATATTTT.

This clonotype was recorded a few times. This chain links TRBV20-1 with TRBJ2-3; 12 bases match TRBD1. Losses at the gene ends were 6 bases for V and 4 bases for J; bases not matched to a gene: 8. The CDR3 consists of 15 residues. The germline gives CDR1 DFQATT, CDR2 SNEGSKA (reference sequence). The CDR3 bases are TGCAGTGCCCCACGGGGACAGGGGGCATCAGATACGCAGTATTTT. It specifies CSAPRGQGASDTQYF.

The table lists this clonotype with a count of one. CDR3 region: CASSPSVTSGYNEQFF. The CDR3 DNA reads as TGTGCCAGCAGCCCCTCCGTGACTAGCGGGTACAATGAGCAGTTCTTC. The chain is built from TRBV7-2 and TRBJ2-1; 10 bases are shared with TRBD2. There are 16 residues in the CDR3. The V segment lost 5 bases and the J segment 4 bases; nucleotides outside the gene matches: 8. Germline CDR1 SGHTA, CDR2 FQGNSA.

The chain joins TRBV6-1 to TRBJ2-5; weak D call: TRBD1 (6 bases). CDR1 is MNHNS, CDR2 SASEGT, per germline. V gave up 4 bases and J gave up 5 bases, with 14 bases separating them. CDR3 length: 14 residues. The CDR3 sequence: CASSADRTIETQYF. CDR3 coding DNA: TGTGCCAGCAGTGCTGACAGGACCATCGAGACCCAGTACTTC.

Remarks on this clonotype: Germline is not matched at one junction end, which may reflect a read error. This chain links TRBV5-4 with TRBJ2-1; 10 bases agree with TRBD2. The CDR3 totals 16 residues. The germline V gene encodes CDR1 SGHNT and CDR2 YYREEE (reference sequence). The CDR3: CAGSQGSGGGYNEQFF. The CDR3 DNA sequence: TGTGCCGGCAGCCAAGGAAGCGGGGGGGGCTACAATGAGCAGTTCTTC. Full variable domain (rest looked up from reference TRBV5-4 and TRBJ2-1): ETGVTQSPTHLIKTRGQQVTLRCSSQSGHNTVSWYQQALGQGPQFIFQYYREEENGRGNFPPRFSGLQFPNYSSELNVNALELDDSALYLCAGSQGSGGGYNEQFFGPGTRLTVL.

This clonotype was found a few times. The chain carries TRBV7-9 and TRBJ1-3, with D possibly TRBD1 on 5 matching bases. Trimming left V 2 bases short and J 2 bases short, with 13 bases between. The germline V gene encodes CDR1 SEHNR and CDR2 FQNEAQ (reference sequence). The CDR3 length is 16 residues. CDR3 protein: CASSLFRDFTGNTIYF. The CDR3 DNA sequence: TGTGCCAGCAGCTTATTCAGGGATTTTACTGGAAACACCATATATTTT.

This clonotype has more than one count but fewer than ten. V usage is TRBV5-1 and J usage is TRBJ2-5; D call uncertain. The CDR3 extends over 14 amino acids. The ends were cut back, 0 bases at V and 3 bases at J, with 9 bases in the middle. Germline V gene lookup returns CDR1 SGHRS and CDR2 YFSETQ. The CDR3 protein is CASSLVAAKETQYF. CDR3 in DNA: TGCGCCAGCAGCTTGGTGGCAGCCAAAGAGACCCAGTACTTC. Using reference TRBV5-1 and TRBJ2-5 for the parts outside the CDR3, the full variable domain is KAGVTQTPRYLIKTRGQQVTLSCSPISGHRSVSWYQQTPGQGLQFLFEYFSETQRNKGNFPGRFSGRQFSNSRSEMNVSTLELGDSALYLCASSLVAAKETQYFGPGTRLLVL.

The chain is built from TRBV20-1 and TRBJ2-5, with 11 nucleotides matching TRBD2. After removal of 6 bases from V and 7 bases from J, the junction contained 7 bases not matched to a gene. The length of the CDR3 is 13 residues. CDR1 is DFQATT, CDR2 SNEGSKA, per germline (reference sequence). CDR3 region: CSAHLAGGGTQYF. The DNA for the CDR3 is TGCAGTGCCCACCTAGCGGGGGGCGGGACCCAGTACTTC.

This sequence joins TRBV27 and TRBJ1-4; the D gene is possibly TRBD1 (6 bases). V lost 8 bases and J lost 6, with 16 bases in between. The CDR3 is 14 residues long. Germline loops: CDR1 MNHEY, CDR2 SMNVEV (reference sequence). Here the CDR3 DNA reads TGTGCCAGCTCTAAGGGGGGATGGGATGAAAAACTGTTTTTT. Its translation: CASSKGGWDEKLFF.

V gene TRBV6-5 combines with J gene TRBJ1-6, with 7 bases identical to TRBD1. Looked up from germline, CDR1 is MNHEY and CDR2 is SVGAGI. The CDR3 is 14 residues long. V shed 4 bases, J shed 6 bases, and the junction held 3 bases outside the gene matches. Written as DNA, the CDR3 is TGTGCCAGCAGTTGGGGACAGTCTAATTCACCCCTCCACTTT. This codes for CASSWGQSNSPLHF.